Sequencing of this T cell receptor (beta chain) was carried out in a study of cytomegalovirus exposure and HLA in healthy donors. Study-wide context: Out of approximately 170 million T cells, an earlier analysis found more than 95 million unique TCR beta sequences in total. Regarding the study as a whole: Testing in vitro showed a few CMV-associated chains specific for CMV antigens.

A remark on this clone: The antigen is not known. The same CDR3 also results from other DNA sequences found in this sample.

The PCR contained 60 Vbeta and 13 Jbeta primers. Sequenced by immunoSEQ multiplex PCR; TCRdb stores in-frame clones only, minus some. The sample yields under 200,000 clones, roughly 85% seen once. CDR1 and CDR2 (germline): MNHEY, SMNVEV (reference sequence). V was pared by 3 bases and J by 4 bases, with 7 bases between. This CDR3 has 13 residues. The sequenced sample consisted of PBMCs. V is TRBV27 and J is TRBJ1-5; a weak D match, TRBD1 (6 bases). This sequence was found in a woman aged 25 to 45 in good health and CMV-seropositive. CDR3 protein: CASSLQGNQPQHF. The CDR3 bases are TGTGCCAGCAGTTTGCAGGGGAATCAGCCCCAGCATTTT.